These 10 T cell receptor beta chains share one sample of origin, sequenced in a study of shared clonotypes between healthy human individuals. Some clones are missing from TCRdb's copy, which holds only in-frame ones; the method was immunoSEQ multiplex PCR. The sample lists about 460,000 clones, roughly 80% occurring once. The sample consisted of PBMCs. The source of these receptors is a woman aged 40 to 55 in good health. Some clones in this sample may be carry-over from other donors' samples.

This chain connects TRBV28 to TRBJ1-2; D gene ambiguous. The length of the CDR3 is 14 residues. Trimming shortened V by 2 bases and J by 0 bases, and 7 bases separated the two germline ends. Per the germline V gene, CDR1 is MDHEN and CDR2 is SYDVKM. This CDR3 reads CASSLGTSNYGYTF. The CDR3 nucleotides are TGTGCCAGCAGTTTAGGAACTTCTAACTATGGCTACACCTTC.

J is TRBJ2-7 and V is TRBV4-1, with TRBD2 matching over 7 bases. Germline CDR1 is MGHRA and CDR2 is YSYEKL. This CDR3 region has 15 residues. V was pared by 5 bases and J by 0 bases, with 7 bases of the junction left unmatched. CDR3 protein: CASSRGLTTSYEQYF. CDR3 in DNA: TGCGCCAGCAGCAGGGGACTAACCACCTCCTACGAGCAGTACTTC.

In nucleotides, the CDR3 is TGTGCCAGCAGCCCGCGACAGGGGGACTACGAGCAGTACTTC. Translation: CASSPRQGDYEQYF. The J gene is TRBJ2-7, the V gene TRBV9, with 9 bases aligning to TRBD1. V was pared by 4 bases and J by 3 bases, with 5 bases of the junction left unmatched. CDR3 size: 14 residues. Germline CDR1 SGDLS, CDR2 YYNGEE. Drawing the rest from reference TRBV9 and TRBJ2-7, the complete variable domain is DSGVTQTPKHLITATGQRVTLRCSPRSGDLSVYWYQQSLDQGLQFLIQYYNGEERAKGNILERFSAQQFPDLHSELNLSSLELGDSALYFCASSPRQGDYEQYFGPGTRLTVT.

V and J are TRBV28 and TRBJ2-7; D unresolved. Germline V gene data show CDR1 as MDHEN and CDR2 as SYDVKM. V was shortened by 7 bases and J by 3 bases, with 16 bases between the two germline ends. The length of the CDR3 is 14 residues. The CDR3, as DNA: TGTGCCAGCACCAAAAGCAGGCTAGGCTACGAGCAGTACTTC. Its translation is CASTKSRLGYEQYF.

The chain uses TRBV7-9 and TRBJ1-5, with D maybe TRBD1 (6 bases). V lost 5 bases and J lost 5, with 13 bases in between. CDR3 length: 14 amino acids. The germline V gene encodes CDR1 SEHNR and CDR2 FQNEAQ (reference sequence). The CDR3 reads CASSRKDSHQPQHF. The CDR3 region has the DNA TGTGCCAGCAGCCGAAAGGACAGCCATCAGCCCCAGCATTTT.

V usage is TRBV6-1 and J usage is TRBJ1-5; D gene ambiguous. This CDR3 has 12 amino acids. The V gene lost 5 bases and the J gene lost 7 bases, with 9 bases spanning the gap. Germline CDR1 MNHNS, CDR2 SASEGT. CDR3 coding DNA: TGTGCCAGCAGTCACCACGGACAGCCCCAGCATTTT. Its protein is CASSHHGQPQHF.

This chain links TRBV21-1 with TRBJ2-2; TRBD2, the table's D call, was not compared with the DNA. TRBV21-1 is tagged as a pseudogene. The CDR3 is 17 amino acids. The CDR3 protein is CASSKLNSGRGTGELFF. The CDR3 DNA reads TGTGCCAGCAGCAAACTAAATAGCGGGAGGGGAACCGGGGAGCTGTTTTTT.

The CDR3 sequence is CASSLEGGGSRYEQYF. CDR3 bases: TGTGCCAGCAGCTTAGAGGGCGGGGGGAGCCGGTACGAGCAGTACTTC. The rearrangement joins TRBV7-9 to TRBJ2-7; 8 nucleotides line up with TRBD2. The CDR3 is 16 residues long. The germline gives CDR1 SEHNR, CDR2 FQNEAQ (reference sequence). The V gene end was trimmed by 1 base and the J gene end by 4 bases; junction bases not matched to a gene: 9.

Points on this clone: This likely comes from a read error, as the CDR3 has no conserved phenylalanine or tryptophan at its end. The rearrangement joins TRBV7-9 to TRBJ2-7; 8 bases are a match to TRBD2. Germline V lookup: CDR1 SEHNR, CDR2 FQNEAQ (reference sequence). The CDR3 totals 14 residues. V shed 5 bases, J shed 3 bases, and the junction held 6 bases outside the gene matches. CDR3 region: CASSPRSGNYEQYL. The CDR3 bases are TGTGCCAGCAGCCCCCGTAGCGGGAACTACGAGCAGTACCTC.

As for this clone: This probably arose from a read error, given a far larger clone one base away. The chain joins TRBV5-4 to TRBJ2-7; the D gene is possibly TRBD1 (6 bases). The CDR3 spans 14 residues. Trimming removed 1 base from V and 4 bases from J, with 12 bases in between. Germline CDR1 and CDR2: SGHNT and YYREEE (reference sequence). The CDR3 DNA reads TGTGCCAGCAGCTTGAAAGGGGGTAGGTACGAGCAGTACTTC. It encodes CASSLKGGRYEQYF. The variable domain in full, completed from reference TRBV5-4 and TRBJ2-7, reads ETGVTQSPTHLIKTRGQQVTLRCSSQSGHNTVSWYQQALGQGPQFIFQYYREEENGRGNFPPRFSGLQFPNYSSELNVNALELDDSALYLCASSLKGGRYEQYFGPGTRLTVT.